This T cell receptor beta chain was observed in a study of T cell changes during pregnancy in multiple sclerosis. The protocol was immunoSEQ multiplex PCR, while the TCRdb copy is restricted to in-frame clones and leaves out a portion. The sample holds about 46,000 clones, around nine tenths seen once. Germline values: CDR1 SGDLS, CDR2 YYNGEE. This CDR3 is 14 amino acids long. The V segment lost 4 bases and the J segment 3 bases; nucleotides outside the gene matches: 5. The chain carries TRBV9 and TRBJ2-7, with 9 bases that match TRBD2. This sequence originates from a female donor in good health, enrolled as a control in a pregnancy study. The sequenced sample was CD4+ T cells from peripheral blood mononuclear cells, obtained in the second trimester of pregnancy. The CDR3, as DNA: TGTGCCAGCAGCCTAGCGGGACAGATCTACGAGCAGTACTTC. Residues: CASSLAGQIYEQYF.